This record looks at one TCR beta chain sequence and its context. Its specificity is not known. These data come from a study of T cell repertoires in cytomegalovirus infection. Via MiXCR, TCRdb re-called the reads, giving one row per CDR3 protein. In the table there are 200,000 to 250,000 distinct CDR3 sequences, 22% of which are singletons. The V and J ends lost 6 bases and 1 base respectively, with 9 bases between them. Germline V gene sequence: CDR1 MDHEN, CDR2 SYDVKM. The CDR3 spans 13 residues. Whole-study results and caveats: In two of eight donors, the top clonotype was HLA-C-restricted CMV-specific.

The receptor was derived from a human donor in good health (CMV status not recorded). Some clones in this sample may be carry-over from other donors' samples. The source material was CD8+ T cells from PBMCs. The chain carries TRBV28 and TRBJ1-1; D is unclear. CDR3 in DNA: TGTGCCAGCAGGGACCTACCGAACACTGAAGCTTTCTTT. It yields the protein CASRDLPNTEAFF. The variable domain in full, completed from reference TRBV28 and TRBJ1-1, reads DVKVTQSSRYLVKRTGEKVFLECVQDMDHENMFWYRQDPGLGLRLIYFSYDVKMKEKGDIPEGYSVSREKKERFSLILESASTNQTSMYLCASRDLPNTEAFFGQGTRLTVV.